This T cell receptor beta chain was captured in a study of blood T cell repertoires in COVID-19. In this sample, this clone turned up once. Original processing notes: Estimation of nucleated cell counts relied on the amplification of reference gene primers. Clones were read by immunoSEQ multiplex PCR, and TCRdb kept only the in-frame ones, dropping some. The DNA was the basis for D and trimming; V, J and clone size are from that table. The data hold 200,000 to 300,000 clones, with more than 75% observed a single time. This receptor was taken from a woman aged 70-85 years with active or convalescent COVID-19. The sequenced sample was peripheral blood.

The CDR3 spells CASSPTPTPSGANVLTF. The CDR3, as DNA: TGTGCCAGCAGTCCGACTCCCACCCCCTCTGGGGCCAACGTCCTGACTTTC. The chain recombines TRBV6-4 with TRBJ2-6; D is uncertain. Germline assignment: CDR1 MRHNA and CDR2 SNTAGT. The CDR3 covers 17 residues. Trimming left V 5 bases short and J 0 bases short, with 14 bases between.